These T cell receptor beta chains were read from a single sample in a study of early T cells in non-severe SARS-CoV-2 infection. Using its own MiXCR run on the 5' RACE reads, TCRdb lists one record per CDR3 protein. The sample includes over 50,000 distinct CDR3 sequences, roughly 8.2% of them seen just once. The sequencing input was whole blood. All receptors come from an adult who was a healthcare worker with PCR-confirmed SARS-CoV-2 infection or an uninfected control (not recorded which). Each CDR3 is given with its conserved first and last residue. The D gene is left open where the match is weak. Some rows have no size entry. The others give once, few or many, or a class for an expanded clone.

V: TRBV28; J: TRBJ2-1; D: NA; size: few; DNA: TGTGCCAGCAGTTTAGGGAGAAGAAACGAGCAGTTCTTC; CDR3: CASSLGRRNEQFF
V: TRBV6-6; J: TRBJ2-1; D: TRBD2; size: many; DNA: TGTGCCAGCAGGGATAGCGGGGGAGAGTACAATGAGCAGTTCTTC; CDR3: CASRDSGGEYNEQFF
V: TRBV28; J: TRBJ2-1; D: TRBD2; size: NA; DNA: TGTGCCAGCAGTCTCGGACTAGCGGGAGGAAGCTATGAGCAGTTCTTC; CDR3: CASSLGLAGGSYEQFF
V: TRBV7-2; J: TRBJ2-6; D: NA; size: many; DNA: TGTGCCAGCAGCTTAGGGGGTCCTGGGGCCAACGTCCTGACTTTC; CDR3: CASSLGGPGANVLTF
V: TRBV12-3/TRBV12-4; J: TRBJ1-3; D: TRBD1; size: many; DNA: TGTGCCAGCAGCCCCATACAGGGGACTGGAAACACCATATATTTT; CDR3: CASSPIQGTGNTIYF
V: TRBV3-1; J: TRBJ2-2; D: NA; size: few; DNA: TGTGCCAGCAGCCAAGAGCTCTCCGGGGAGCTGTTTTTT; CDR3: CASSQELSGELFF
V: TRBV18; J: TRBJ2-1; D: TRBD2; size: NA; DNA: TGTGCCAGCTCACCATTAGCGGGCCCTCAAAGCAATGAGCAGTTCTTC; CDR3: CASSPLAGPQSNEQFF
V: TRBV10-3; J: TRBJ2-7; D: NA; size: NA; DNA: TGTGCCATCAGCCCCACAGCGGATACCTACGAGCAGTACTTC; CDR3: CAISPTADTYEQYF
V: TRBV28; J: TRBJ2-7; D: TRBD2; size: few; DNA: TGTGCCAGCAGCCCGGGACTAGCGGGCCACGAGCAGTACTTC; CDR3: CASSPGLAGHEQYF
V: TRBV6-4; J: TRBJ2-3; D: NA; size: NA; DNA: TGTGCCAGCAGTGGGTCTGAGGCAGATACGCAGTATTTT; CDR3: CASSGSEADTQYF
V: TRBV12-3/TRBV12-4; J: TRBJ2-5; D: NA; size: many; DNA: TGTGCCAGCAGTTTTCCAGGACAAGAGACCCAGTACTTC; CDR3: CASSFPGQETQYF
V: TRBV29-1; J: TRBJ2-7; D: TRBD1; size: NA; DNA: TGCAGCGTGGAGACAGGGACCTACGAGCAGTACTTC; CDR3: CSVETGTYEQYF
V: TRBV20-1; J: TRBJ2-1; D: NA; size: many; DNA: TGCAGTGCTACCCTGGCGGGCTCCTACAATGAGCAGTTCTTC; CDR3: CSATLAGSYNEQFF
V: TRBV5-1; J: TRBJ1-6; D: NA; size: NA; DNA: TGCGCCAGCAGCGTAGGGACCGGCGGTAATTCACCCCTCCACTTT; CDR3: CASSVGTGGNSPLHF
V: TRBV11-2; J: TRBJ2-7; D: NA; size: many; DNA: TGTGCCAGCAACCCATCGGAGAACCCCTACGAGCAGTACTTC; CDR3: CASNPSENPYEQYF
V: TRBV20-1; J: TRBJ2-7; D: TRBD1; size: many; DNA: TGCAGTGCAACGGGACAGTCCTACGAGCAGTACTTC; CDR3: CSATGQSYEQYF
V: TRBV7-7; J: TRBJ1-6; D: NA; size: few; DNA: TGTGCCAGCAGCGGGATATGGGCGACGGGAGCCTATAATTCACCCCTCCACTTT; CDR3: CASSGIWATGAYNSPLHF
V: TRBV15; J: TRBJ1-5; D: NA; size: many; DNA: TGTGCCACCAGCCTCGACAGGTACAATCAGCCCCAGCATTTT; CDR3: CATSLDRYNQPQHF
V: TRBV19; J: TRBJ1-5; D: NA; size: many; DNA: TGTGCCAGTAGTTACGTAGGGGATCAGCCCCAGCATTTT; CDR3: CASSYVGDQPQHF
V: TRBV11-2; J: TRBJ1-1; D: TRBD1; size: few; DNA: TGTGCCAGCAGCCTGCCGGGACAGAGTATTGAAGCTTTCTTT; CDR3: CASSLPGQSIEAFF
V: TRBV7-9; J: TRBJ2-1; D: TRBD2; size: few; DNA: TGTGCCAGCAGCTCAAAACTAGCGGGAGCAACCTACAATGAGCAGTTCTTC; CDR3: CASSSKLAGATYNEQFF
V: TRBV30; J: TRBJ2-3; D: NA; size: few; DNA: TGTGCCTGGATGGGGAGTAGCCTAGGGCTAGATACGCAGTATTTT; CDR3: CAWMGSSLGLDTQYF
V: TRBV2; J: TRBJ2-3; D: NA; size: few; DNA: TGTGCCAGCAGTGGGGAAGATACGCAGTATTTT; CDR3: CASSGEDTQYF
V: TRBV5-1; J: TRBJ2-7; D: NA; size: NA; DNA: TGCGCCAGCAGCTTAACTTTTAAGGACTACGAGCAGTACTTC; CDR3: CASSLTFKDYEQYF
V: TRBV7-6; J: TRBJ1-1; D: NA; size: NA; DNA: TGTGCCAGCAGCCGAGGACCAGCCACTGAAGCTTTCTTT; CDR3: CASSRGPATEAFF
V: TRBV7-8; J: TRBJ2-7; D: NA; size: many; DNA: TGTGCCAGCAGCTTAAATCCGGTCGGCAGGGGCGACGAGCAGTACTTC; CDR3: CASSLNPVGRGDEQYF
V: TRBV28; J: TRBJ2-1; D: NA; size: few; DNA: TGTGCCAGCAGTGTAGCGGTTGAGCAGTTCTTC; CDR3: CASSVAVEQFF
V: TRBV5-1; J: TRBJ2-1; D: TRBD2; size: many; DNA: TGCGCCAGCAGCCCCCGATTCGCGGGGGGTAGCTACAATGAGCAGTTCTTC; CDR3: CASSPRFAGGSYNEQFF
V: TRBV11-2; J: TRBJ1-1; D: NA; size: many; DNA: TGTGCCAGTAAAACCGGGACGTGGGGGGACACTGAAGCTTTCTTT; CDR3: CASKTGTWGDTEAFF
V: TRBV3-1; J: TRBJ2-1; D: TRBD2; size: few; DNA: TGTGCCAGCAGCTCCCAGTTAGCGGGGGGACTTCTCTTC; CDR3: CASSSQLAGGLLF
V: TRBV7-2; J: TRBJ2-2; D: NA; size: NA; DNA: TGTGCCAGCAGCTTAACTCGGCAGAACACCGGGGAGCTGTTTTTT; CDR3: CASSLTRQNTGELFF
V: TRBV11-2; J: TRBJ1-4; D: NA; size: few; DNA: TGTGCCAGCAGACCTACCAAGGGTCGTCCCTTTGAAAAACTGTTTTTT; CDR3: CASRPTKGRPFEKLFF
V: TRBV6-6; J: TRBJ2-1; D: NA; size: many; DNA: TGTGCCAGCAGGACGGGGGATGAGCAGTTCTTC; CDR3: CASRTGDEQFF
V: TRBV12-3/TRBV12-4; J: TRBJ1-2; D: NA; size: NA; DNA: TGTGCCAGCAGTTTAGAGCCCTATGGCTACACCTTC; CDR3: CASSLEPYGYTF
V: TRBV29-1; J: TRBJ1-5; D: NA; size: NA; DNA: TGCAGCGCCTCAGAAAATAGCAATCAGCCCCAGCATTTT; CDR3: CSASENSNQPQHF